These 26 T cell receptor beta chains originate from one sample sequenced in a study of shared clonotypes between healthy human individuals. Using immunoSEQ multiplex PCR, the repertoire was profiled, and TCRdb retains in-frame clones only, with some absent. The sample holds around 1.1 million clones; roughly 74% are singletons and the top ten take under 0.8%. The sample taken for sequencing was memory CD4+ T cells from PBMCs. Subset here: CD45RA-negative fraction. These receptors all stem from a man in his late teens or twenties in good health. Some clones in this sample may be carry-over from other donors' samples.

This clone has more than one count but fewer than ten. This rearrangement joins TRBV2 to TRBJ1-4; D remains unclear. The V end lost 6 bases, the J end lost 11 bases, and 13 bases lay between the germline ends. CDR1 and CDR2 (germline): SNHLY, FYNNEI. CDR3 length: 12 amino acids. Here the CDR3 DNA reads TGTGCCAGCAGCGAGGGATTTGGGAAACTGTTTTTT. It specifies CASSEGFGKLFF.

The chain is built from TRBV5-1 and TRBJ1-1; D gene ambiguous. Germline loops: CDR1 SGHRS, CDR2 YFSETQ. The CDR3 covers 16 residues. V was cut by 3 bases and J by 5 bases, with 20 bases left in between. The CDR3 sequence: CASSSTTGRVWTEAFF. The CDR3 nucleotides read TGCGCCAGCAGCTCTACGACGGGCCGAGTATGGACTGAAGCTTTCTTT. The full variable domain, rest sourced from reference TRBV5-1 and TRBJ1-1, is KAGVTQTPRYLIKTRGQQVTLSCSPISGHRSVSWYQQTPGQGLQFLFEYFSETQRNKGNFPGRFSGRQFSNSRSEMNVSTLELGDSALYLCASSSTTGRVWTEAFFGQGTRLTVV.

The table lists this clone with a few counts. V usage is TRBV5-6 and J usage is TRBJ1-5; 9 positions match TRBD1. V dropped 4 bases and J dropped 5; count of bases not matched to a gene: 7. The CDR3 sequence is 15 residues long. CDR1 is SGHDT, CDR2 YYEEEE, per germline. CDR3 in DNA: TGTGCCAGCAGCGCCACAGGGGGCGGGTATCAGCCCCAGCATTTT. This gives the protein CASSATGGGYQPQHF.

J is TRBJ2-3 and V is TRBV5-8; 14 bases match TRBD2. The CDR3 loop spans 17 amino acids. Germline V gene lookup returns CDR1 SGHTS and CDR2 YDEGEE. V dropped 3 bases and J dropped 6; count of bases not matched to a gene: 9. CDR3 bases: TGTGCCAGCAGCTACTCCGGGACTAGCGGGAGTCGGGATACGCAGTATTTT. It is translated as CASSYSGTSGSRDTQYF.

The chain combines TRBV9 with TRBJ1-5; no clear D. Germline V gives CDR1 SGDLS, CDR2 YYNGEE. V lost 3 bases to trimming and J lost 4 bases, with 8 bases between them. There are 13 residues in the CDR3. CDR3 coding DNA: TGTGCCAGCAGCGCCGCCCCTAATCAGCCCCAGCATTTT. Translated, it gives CASSAAPNQPQHF.

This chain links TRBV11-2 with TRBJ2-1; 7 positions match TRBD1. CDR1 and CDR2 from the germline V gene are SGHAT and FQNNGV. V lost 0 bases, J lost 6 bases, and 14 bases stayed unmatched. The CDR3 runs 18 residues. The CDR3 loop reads CASSLDRLDRVGTNEQFF. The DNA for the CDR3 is TGTGCCAGCAGCTTAGATCGGCTAGACAGGGTGGGAACCAATGAGCAGTTCTTC.

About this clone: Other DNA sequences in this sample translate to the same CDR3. CDR3 coding DNA: TGTGCCAGCAGCTTAGATACTAGCAATCAGCCCCAGCATTTT. Protein: CASSLDTSNQPQHF. The genes are TRBV7-2 and TRBJ1-5; D is unclear. The CDR3 covers 14 residues. Trimming cost V 1 base and J 0 bases, with 4 bases left between them. Germline assignment: CDR1 SGHTA and CDR2 FQGNSA.

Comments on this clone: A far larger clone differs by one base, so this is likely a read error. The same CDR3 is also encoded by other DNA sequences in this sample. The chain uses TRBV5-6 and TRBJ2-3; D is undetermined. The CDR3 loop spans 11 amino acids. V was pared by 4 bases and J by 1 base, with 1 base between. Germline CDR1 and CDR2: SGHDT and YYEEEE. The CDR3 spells CASSRTDTQYF. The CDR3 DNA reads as TGTGCCAGCAGCCGCACAGATACGCAGTATTTT.

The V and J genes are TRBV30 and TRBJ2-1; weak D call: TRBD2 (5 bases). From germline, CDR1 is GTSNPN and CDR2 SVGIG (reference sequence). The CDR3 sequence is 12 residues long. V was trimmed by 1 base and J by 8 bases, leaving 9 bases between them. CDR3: CAWSASGYEQFF. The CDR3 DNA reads TGTGCCTGGAGTGCGTCGGGGTATGAGCAGTTCTTC.

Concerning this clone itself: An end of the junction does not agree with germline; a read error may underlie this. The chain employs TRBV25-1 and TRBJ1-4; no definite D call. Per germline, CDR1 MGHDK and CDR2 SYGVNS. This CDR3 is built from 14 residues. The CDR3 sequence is CASSEHSPDEKLLF. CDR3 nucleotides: TGTGCCAGCAGTGAACACAGCCCTGATGAAAAACTGCTTTTT.

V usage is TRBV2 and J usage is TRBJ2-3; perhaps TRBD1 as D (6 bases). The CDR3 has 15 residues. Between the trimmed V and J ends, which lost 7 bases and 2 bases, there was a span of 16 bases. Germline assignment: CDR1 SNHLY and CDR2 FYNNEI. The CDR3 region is CASITRQATTDTQYF. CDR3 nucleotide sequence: TGTGCCAGCATAACGAGACAGGCTACCACAGATACGCAGTATTTT. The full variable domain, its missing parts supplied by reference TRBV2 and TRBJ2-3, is EPEVTQTPSHQVTQMGQEVILRCVPISNHLYFYWYRQILGQKVEFLVSFYNNEISEKSEIFDDQFSVERPDGSNFTLKIRSTKLEDSAMYFCASITRQATTDTQYFGPGTRLTVL.

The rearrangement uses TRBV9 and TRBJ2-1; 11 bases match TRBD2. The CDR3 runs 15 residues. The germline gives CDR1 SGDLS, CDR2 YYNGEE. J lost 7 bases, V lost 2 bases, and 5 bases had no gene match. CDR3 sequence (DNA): TGTGCCAGCAGCGTCATTACTAGCGGGGGTAATGAGCAGTTCTTC. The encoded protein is CASSVITSGGNEQFF.

CDR3 sequence: CASSFSTHEGYTF. CDR3 DNA sequence: TGTGCCAGCAGTTTTTCCACCCATGAGGGCTACACCTTC. The chain has TRBV28 and TRBJ1-2; no definite D call. Germline assignment: CDR1 MDHEN and CDR2 SYDVKM. V lost 3 bases, J lost 8 bases, and 13 bases lay in between. The CDR3 is 13 amino acids.

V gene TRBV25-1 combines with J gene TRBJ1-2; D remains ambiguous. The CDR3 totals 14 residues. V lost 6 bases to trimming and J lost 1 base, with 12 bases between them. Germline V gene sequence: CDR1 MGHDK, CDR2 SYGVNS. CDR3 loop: CASSRNHGNYGYTF. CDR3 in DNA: TGTGCCAGCAGCCGCAACCACGGTAACTATGGCTACACCTTC.

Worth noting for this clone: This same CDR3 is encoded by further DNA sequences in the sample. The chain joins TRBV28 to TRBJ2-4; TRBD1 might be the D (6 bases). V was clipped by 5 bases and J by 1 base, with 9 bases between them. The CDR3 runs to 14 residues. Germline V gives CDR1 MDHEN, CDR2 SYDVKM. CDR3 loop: CASSLQGAKNIQYF. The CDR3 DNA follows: TGTGCCAGCAGTCTCCAGGGGGCCAAAAACATTCAGTACTTC.

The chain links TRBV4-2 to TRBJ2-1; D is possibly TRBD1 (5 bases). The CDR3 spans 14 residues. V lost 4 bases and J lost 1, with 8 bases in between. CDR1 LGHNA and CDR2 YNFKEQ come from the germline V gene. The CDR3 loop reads CASSRGGSYNEQFF. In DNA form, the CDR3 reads TGTGCCAGCAGCCGGGGCGGTTCCTACAATGAGCAGTTCTTC.

DNA of the CDR3: TGTGCCAGCAGTCCCTTCAGGGGAACACACGAGCAGTACTTC. The encoded protein is CASSPFRGTHEQYF. The chain uses TRBV6-6 and TRBJ2-7; possibly TRBD1 for D (6 bases). The CDR3 extends over 14 amino acids. Germline-derived CDR1 and CDR2 are MNHNY and SVGAGI (reference sequence). V shed 5 bases and J shed 5 bases, with 16 bases lying between them.

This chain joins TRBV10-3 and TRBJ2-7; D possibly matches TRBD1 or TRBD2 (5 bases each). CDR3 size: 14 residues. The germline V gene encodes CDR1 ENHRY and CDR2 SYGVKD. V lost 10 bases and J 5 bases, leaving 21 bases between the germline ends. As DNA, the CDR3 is TGTGCCAGCAGCCGGGGCCAAGGTACAAACGAGCAGTACTTC. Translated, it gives CASSRGQGTNEQYF.

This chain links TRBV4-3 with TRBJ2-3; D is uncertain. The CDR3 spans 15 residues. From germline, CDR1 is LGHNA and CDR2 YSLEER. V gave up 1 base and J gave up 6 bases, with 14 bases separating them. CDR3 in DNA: TGCGCCAGCAGCCAAGTGGGGAATGTACCCGATACGCAGTATTTT. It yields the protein CASSQVGNVPDTQYF.

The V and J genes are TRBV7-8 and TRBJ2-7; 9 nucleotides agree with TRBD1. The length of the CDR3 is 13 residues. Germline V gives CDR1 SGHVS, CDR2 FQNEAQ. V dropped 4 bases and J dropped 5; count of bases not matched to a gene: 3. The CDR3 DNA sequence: TGTGCCAGCAGCTGGGACAGGGACCACGAGCAGTACTTC. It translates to CASSWDRDHEQYF.

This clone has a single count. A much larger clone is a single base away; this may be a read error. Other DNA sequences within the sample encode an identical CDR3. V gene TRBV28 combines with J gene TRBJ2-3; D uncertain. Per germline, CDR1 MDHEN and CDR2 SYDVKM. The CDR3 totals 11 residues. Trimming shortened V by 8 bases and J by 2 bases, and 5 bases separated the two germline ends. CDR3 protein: CASGSTDTQYF. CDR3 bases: TGTGCCAGCGGTTCCACAGATACGCAGTATTTT.

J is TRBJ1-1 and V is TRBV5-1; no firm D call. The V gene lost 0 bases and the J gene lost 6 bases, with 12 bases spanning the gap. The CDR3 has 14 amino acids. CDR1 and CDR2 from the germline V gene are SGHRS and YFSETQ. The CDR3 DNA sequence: TGCGCCAGCAGCTTGGCACCACCGTACGCTGAAGCTTTCTTT. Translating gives CASSLAPPYAEAFF.

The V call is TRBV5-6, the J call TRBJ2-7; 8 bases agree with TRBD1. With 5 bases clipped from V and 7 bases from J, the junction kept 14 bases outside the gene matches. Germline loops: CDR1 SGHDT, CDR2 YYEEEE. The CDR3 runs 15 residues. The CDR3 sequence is CASSSRTGPSGEQYF. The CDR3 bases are TGTGCCAGCAGTTCGCGGACAGGGCCTTCGGGGGAGCAGTACTTC.

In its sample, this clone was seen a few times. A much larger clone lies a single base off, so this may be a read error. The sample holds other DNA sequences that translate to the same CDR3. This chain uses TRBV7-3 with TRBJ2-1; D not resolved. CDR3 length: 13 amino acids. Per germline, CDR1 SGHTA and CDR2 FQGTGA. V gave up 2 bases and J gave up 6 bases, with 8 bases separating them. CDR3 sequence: CASSLSRSNEQFF. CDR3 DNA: TGTGCCAGCAGCTTATCCAGGAGCAATGAGCAGTTCTTC.

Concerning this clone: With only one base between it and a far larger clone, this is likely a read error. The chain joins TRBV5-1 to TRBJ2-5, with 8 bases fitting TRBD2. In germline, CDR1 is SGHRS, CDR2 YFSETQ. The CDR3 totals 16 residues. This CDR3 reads CVSSFSVTRGEETQYF. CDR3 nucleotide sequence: TGCGTCAGCAGCTTTTCCGTTACGCGGGGGGAGGAGACCCAGTACTTC.

For the CDR3, the DNA is TGTGCCAGCAGTTGGGGACTAGCGGGAGGATCCGGGGAGCTGTTTTTT. This codes for CASSWGLAGGSGELFF. The rearrangement uses TRBV6-5 and TRBJ2-2, with 15 bases aligning to TRBD2. Unmatched junction bases numbered 3, after V lost 4 bases and J lost 6 bases. The length of the CDR3 is 16 residues. CDR1 is MNHEY, CDR2 SVGAGI, per germline.